This T cell receptor beta chain came from a study of molecular identifiers for immune sequencing clone quantification. Every naive CD8 library was made from between about 17,000 and 1,100,000 sorted cells with 10%, 30% or 50% RNA. CD8+CD4-CCR7+CD45RA+ cells were sorted as naive CD8 T cells. Libraries of bulk TCR were made by previously described methods (with listed TCR primers). TCRdb passed the PCR reads through MiXCR, listing each CDR3 protein once. The repertoire consists of approximately 8,000 distinct CDR3 sequences, with 35% occurring once and the leading ten covering about 7%. This CDR3 comprises 16 residues. Germline CDR1 and CDR2: SGHRS and YFSETQ. The junction had 13 bases not matched to a gene; V was cut back by 6 bases and J by 5 bases. In this sample, this clonotype is medium-sized.

The chain couples TRBV5-1 to TRBJ1-5; 8 bases are shared with TRBD1. This TCR derives from a human donor in good health. Some libraries in this study had Jurkat cell RNA spiked in. The source material was naive CD8+ T cells from blood, with Jurkat cell RNA spiked in. Subset in this sample: FACS-sorted CD8+CD4-CCR7+CD45RA+ naive T cells. Written as DNA, the CDR3 is TGCGCCAGCACCATTTTACACGACAGGGGAGATCAGCCCCAGCATTTT. Translated: CASTILHDRGDQPQHF. The complete variable domain, with remaining parts taken from reference TRBV5-1 and TRBJ1-5, reads KAGVTQTPRYLIKTRGQQVTLSCSPISGHRSVSWYQQTPGQGLQFLFEYFSETQRNKGNFPGRFSGRQFSNSRSEMNVSTLELGDSALYLCASTILHDRGDQPQHFGDGTRLSIL.